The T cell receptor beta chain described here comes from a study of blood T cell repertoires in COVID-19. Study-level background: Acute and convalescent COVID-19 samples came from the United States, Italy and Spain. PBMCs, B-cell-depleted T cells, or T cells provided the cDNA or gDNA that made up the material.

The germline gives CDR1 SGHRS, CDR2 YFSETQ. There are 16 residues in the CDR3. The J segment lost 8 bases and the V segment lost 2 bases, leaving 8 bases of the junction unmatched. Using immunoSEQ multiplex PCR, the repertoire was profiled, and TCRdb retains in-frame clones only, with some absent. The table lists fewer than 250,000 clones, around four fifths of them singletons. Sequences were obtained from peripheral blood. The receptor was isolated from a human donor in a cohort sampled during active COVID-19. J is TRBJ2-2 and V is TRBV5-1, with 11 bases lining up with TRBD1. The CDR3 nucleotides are TGCGCCAGCAGCTTCCTCGGACAGGGGGCGCGGGGGGAGCTGTTTTTT. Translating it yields CASSFLGQGARGELFF.